This TCR beta chain was recorded in a study of identical twins. Study-level findings and limits: The models systematically underestimated how much out-of-frame TCR alpha was shared in monozygotic twins. Analyses of zero insertions could be partly confounded by invariant MAIT and iNKT cells.

As concerns this clonotype: Its antigen is undetermined.

Healthy Caucasian individuals made up all the donors. V lost 4 bases and J lost 3, with 6 bases in between. The germline V gene has CDR1 DFQATT and CDR2 SNEGSKA (reference sequence). The CDR3 runs to 11 residues. Unique molecular identifiers were present on cDNA, and template switching added a universal primer site. TCRdb used MiXCR to reprocess the 5' RACE reads, holding one entry per CDR3 protein. This sample has about 280,000 distinct CDR3 sequences, with about 8.3% found just once. These data also formed part of another study, on yellow fever vaccine responses in identical twins.

This clonotype was sampled from a woman in her late teens or twenties in good health. This chain joins TRBV20-1 and TRBJ1-1; D gene ambiguous. The sample consisted of memory (CD45RO+) T cells sorted from blood. DNA of the CDR3: TGCAGTGCTATATCGCACACTGAAGCTTTCTTT. It codes for CSAISHTEAFF.